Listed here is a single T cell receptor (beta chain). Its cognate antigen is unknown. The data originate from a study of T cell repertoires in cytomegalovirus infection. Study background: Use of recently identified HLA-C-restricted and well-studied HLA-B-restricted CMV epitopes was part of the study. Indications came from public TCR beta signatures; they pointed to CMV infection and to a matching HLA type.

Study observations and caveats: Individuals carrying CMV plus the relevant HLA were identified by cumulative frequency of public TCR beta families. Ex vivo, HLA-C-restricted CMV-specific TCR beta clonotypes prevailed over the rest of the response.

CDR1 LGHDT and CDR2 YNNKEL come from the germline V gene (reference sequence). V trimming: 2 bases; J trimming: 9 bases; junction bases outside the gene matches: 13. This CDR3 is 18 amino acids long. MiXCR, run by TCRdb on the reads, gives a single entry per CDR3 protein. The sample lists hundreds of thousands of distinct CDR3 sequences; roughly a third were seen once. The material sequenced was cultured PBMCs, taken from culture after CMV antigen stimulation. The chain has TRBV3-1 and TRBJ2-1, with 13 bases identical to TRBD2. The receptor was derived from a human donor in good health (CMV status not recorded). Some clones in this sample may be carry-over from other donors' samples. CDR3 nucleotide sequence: TGTGCCAGCAGCCAAATCACTAGCGGGGGGGCCTACCTAGGTGAGCAGTTCTTC. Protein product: CASSQITSGGAYLGEQFF.